Below, 27 T cell receptor beta chains from the same sample are listed, as sequenced in a study of T-cell reconstitution after alpha-beta-depleted transplantation in children. The TCRbeta library was prepared with unique molecular identifiers. From the PCR reads, TCRdb called clonotypes with MiXCR, one entry per CDR3 protein. The top ten hold approximately 1% of the sample, which has 640,000 or so distinct CDR3 sequences, about 15% seen once. This sample comprised PBMCs from the stem cell graft donor, obtained from the stem cell graft. The origin of the receptors is a human donor who donated a stem cell graft to a child with acute myeloid leukemia.

This clonotype turned up a few times. The rearrangement uses TRBV6-5 and TRBJ2-5; 13 bases agree with TRBD2. This CDR3 is 18 amino acids long. J lost 3 bases, V lost 5 bases, and 12 bases had no gene match. The V gene's germline CDR1 is MNHEY and CDR2 SVGAGI. Here the CDR3 DNA reads TGTGCCAGCAGTCCGCGACTAGCGGGGGGAGGGGGGAAAGAGACCCAGTACTTC. The encoded protein is CASSPRLAGGGGKETQYF.

This clonotype was observed a handful of times. The chain carries TRBV12-3 or TRBV12-4 and TRBJ2-4, with TRBD2 identical over 9 bases. CDR3 length equals 16 residues. V gave up 0 bases and J gave up 6 bases; unmatched junction bases: 6. The DNA of the CDR3 is TGTGCCAGCAGTTTAGCGCGGAGTAGCGGGGGAAACATTCAGTACTTC. As protein: CASSLARSSGGNIQYF.

This clonotype turned up a few times. This chain connects TRBV7-2 to TRBJ1-5; D perhaps matches TRBD1 (5 bases). This CDR3 has 14 amino acids. CDR1 is SGHTA, CDR2 FQGNSA, per germline. V shed 1 base and J shed 5 bases, with 9 bases lying between them. The DNA for the CDR3 is TGTGCCAGCAGCTTAGGACAGTTTTATCAGCCCCAGCATTTT. This gives the protein CASSLGQFYQPQHF.

There are many counts of this clonotype. The chain has TRBV4-2 and TRBJ1-2; D unresolved. This CDR3 has 15 amino acids. The germline V gene has CDR1 LGHNA and CDR2 YNFKEQ. V was cut by 7 bases and J by 4 bases, with 19 bases left in between. DNA for the CDR3: TGTGCCAGCACCGTACAACAGAATCCCCCCTATGGCTACACCTTC. It codes for CASTVQQNPPYGYTF.

Comment on this clonotype: Given a much more abundant clone one base away, this may be a read error. The CDR3 end shows no conserved phenylalanine or tryptophan, and so a read error is likely. The chain carries TRBV4-2 and TRBJ2-3, with TRBD2 matching over 9 bases. V trimming: 0 bases; J trimming: 5 bases; junction bases outside the gene matches: 3. Germline lookup yields CDR1 LGHNA and CDR2 YNFKEQ. The CDR3 has 15 amino acids. The chain's CDR3 is CASSQEASGVDTQYY. The CDR3 DNA follows: TGTGCCAGCAGCCAAGAGGCTAGCGGGGTAGATACGCAGTATTAT.

The V gene is TRBV6-5, the J gene TRBJ1-2; 7 bases align to TRBD1. Germline CDR1 and CDR2: MNHEY and SVGAGI. V lost 8 bases to trimming and J lost 4 bases; unmatched junction nucleotides: 10. The CDR3 contains 14 residues. The CDR3 coding sequence is TGTGCCAGCTCCACGGGTTGGGACAGCTATGGCTACACCTTC. It translates to CASSTGWDSYGYTF.

V and J are TRBV12-3 or TRBV12-4 and TRBJ1-2; 10 bases are shared with TRBD1. CDR3 length equals 16 residues. Trimming at V came to 6 bases and at J to 8 bases, leaving 15 bases not matched to a gene. CDR3 sequence (DNA): TGTGCCAGCAGAATGGCGCTTGGGACAGGGGTGTCAGGCTACACCTTC. Its protein product is CASRMALGTGVSGYTF.

This clonotype has just a few counts. This chain joins TRBV20-1 and TRBJ2-5, with 13 bases matching TRBD2. This CDR3 region has 16 residues. Trimming took 0 bases from V and 5 from J; bases not matched to a gene: 6. CDR1 is DFQATT and CDR2 is SNEGSKA in the germline V gene (reference sequence). CDR3 bases: TGCAGTGCTAGAGATCCGACTAGCGGGGGGTTGGAGACCCAGTACTTC. It yields the protein CSARDPTSGGLETQYF.

This clonotype was recorded a few times. This rearrangement joins TRBV20-1 to TRBJ1-5, with 12 positions matching TRBD1. V lost 3 bases and J lost 6; bases outside the gene matches: 9. CDR3 size: 16 residues. Germline loops: CDR1 DFQATT, CDR2 SNEGSKA (reference sequence). As DNA, the CDR3 is TGCAGTGCTAGGGCTACCGGGACAGGGGGCCTTCAGCCCCAGCATTTT. Protein: CSARATGTGGLQPQHF.

In its sample, this clonotype was seen a few times. The chain is built from TRBV12-3 or TRBV12-4 and TRBJ2-7, with D possibly being TRBD1 (6 bases). The length of the CDR3 is 12 residues. V was trimmed by 6 bases and J by 5 bases, leaving 11 bases between them. CDR3 DNA: TGTGCCAGCAGCTACAACAGGGACGAGCAGTACTTC. Translation: CASSYNRDEQYF.

The table lists this clonotype with many counts. This sequence joins TRBV4-3 and TRBJ1-1, with unresolved D. Trimming left V 0 bases short and J 2 bases short, with 10 bases between. The CDR3 sequence is 15 residues long. Germline lookup yields CDR1 LGHNA and CDR2 YSLEER. Written as DNA, the CDR3 is TGCGCCAGCAGCCAAGATCGCCCAAGCAACACTGAAGCTTTCTTT. Protein product: CASSQDRPSNTEAFF.

This clonotype was recorded at least ten times. The chain carries TRBV15 and TRBJ1-5; unclear D gene. Germline CDR1 is LNHNV and CDR2 is YYDKDF (reference sequence). CDR3 length: 15 residues. The V gene lost 4 bases and the J gene lost 0 bases, with 10 bases spanning the gap. The CDR3 DNA follows: TGTGCCACCAGCATTTCAGACCTTAGCAATCAGCCCCAGCATTTT. Its protein is CATSISDLSNQPQHF.

This chain uses TRBV10-3 with TRBJ1-4; the D gene is possibly TRBD1 (6 bases). CDR3 size: 17 residues. The germline CDR1 and CDR2 sequences are ENHRY and SYGVKD. Trimming removed 6 bases at V and 0 bases at J, with 17 bases between. CDR3 DNA sequence: TGTGCCATCAGATCAGGGGACGCAATCGCAACTAATGAAAAACTGTTTTTT. Its protein product is CAIRSGDAIATNEKLFF.

In its sample, this clonotype was seen many times. The gene calls are TRBV7-2 and TRBJ1-6; a possible D gene is TRBD1 (5 bases). The V end lost 1 base, the J end lost 7 bases, and 11 bases lay between the germline ends. Germline CDR1 is SGHTA and CDR2 is FQGNSA. The CDR3 sequence is 15 residues long. CDR3 residues: CASSLEGTRNSPLHF. CDR3 nucleotides: TGTGCCAGCAGCTTAGAAGGGACGAGAAATTCACCCCTCCACTTT.

This clonotype appeared a few times. The chain links TRBV7-2 to TRBJ2-7, with 9 bases matching TRBD1. V shed 4 bases, J shed 1 base, and the junction held 8 bases outside the gene matches. CDR3 length equals 16 residues. Germline loops: CDR1 SGHTA, CDR2 FQGNSA. The chain's CDR3 is CASSSDRGMASYEQYF. CDR3 bases: TGTGCCAGCAGCTCGGACAGGGGAATGGCGTCCTACGAGCAGTACTTC. Full variable domain (rest looked up from reference TRBV7-2 and TRBJ2-7): GAGVSQSPSNKVTEKGKDVELRCDPISGHTALYWYRQSLGQGLEFLIYFQGNSAPDKSGLPSDRFSAERTGGSVSTLTIQRTQQEDSAVYLCASSSDRGMASYEQYFGPGTRLTVT.

This clonotype was detected many times. The chain links TRBV20-1 to TRBJ1-2; 8 bases match TRBD1. With V trimmed by 6 bases and J by 5 bases, 14 bases remained unmatched. Germline-derived CDR1 and CDR2 are DFQATT and SNEGSKA (reference sequence). The CDR3 covers 15 residues. In nucleotides, the CDR3 is TGCAGTGCCCCACCCGTCGGGGACAGGTTTTATGGCTACACCTTC. This translates into CSAPPVGDRFYGYTF.

J is TRBJ1-1 and V is TRBV6-2 or TRBV6-3; 7 nucleotides match TRBD1. Trimming took 10 bases from V and 7 from J; bases not matched to a gene: 9. From germline, CDR1 is MNHEY and CDR2 SVGEGT. CDR3 length: 12 amino acids. CDR3 DNA sequence: TGTGCCACCATAAACAGGGGATATGAAGCTTTCTTT. Residues: CATINRGYEAFF.

The V and J genes are TRBV29-1 and TRBJ1-3; D is ambiguous. There are 14 residues in the CDR3. Germline lookup yields CDR1 SQVTM and CDR2 ANQGSEA. Trimming pared 1 base from V and 7 bases from J, leaving 14 bases between. CDR3 sequence (DNA): TGCAGCGTTGAAGGAGACTCGGCCCCCAACACCATATATTTT. Translating gives CSVEGDSAPNTIYF.

This clonotype was detected a few times. This chain joins TRBV4-3 and TRBJ2-4; 7 positions agree with TRBD2. V shed 0 bases, J shed 0 bases, and the junction held 5 bases outside the gene matches. Per germline, CDR1 LGHNA and CDR2 YSLEER. The CDR3 loop spans 17 amino acids. The CDR3 protein is CASSQDWEGLAKNIQYF. The CDR3 coding sequence is TGCGCCAGCAGCCAAGATTGGGAGGGTCTAGCCAAAAACATTCAGTACTTC.

This clonotype was counted only a few times. The chain has TRBV7-3 and TRBJ2-1, with 9 nucleotides matching TRBD2. This CDR3 has 16 amino acids. J gave up 2 bases and V 5 bases, and 7 bases lay outside the gene matches. Germline-derived CDR1 and CDR2 are SGHTA and FQGTGA. For the CDR3, the DNA is TGTGCCAGCAGCGAGGAGGGCGGGGGGGCCTACAATGAGCAGTTCTTC. Its translation: CASSEEGGGAYNEQFF.

This clonotype was seen more than once but under ten times. J is TRBJ2-3 and V is TRBV11-2; no clear D. From germline, CDR1 is SGHAT and CDR2 FQNNGV. CDR3 size: 17 residues. Trimming removed 4 bases at V and 2 bases at J, with 19 bases between. In nucleotides, the CDR3 is TGTGCCAGCAGCTCCTTGACGGCTCACGGGTACACAGATACGCAGTATTTT. Translation gives CASSSLTAHGYTDTQYF.

This clonotype was detected only a few times. The V gene is TRBV13, the J gene TRBJ2-7; weak D call: TRBD1 (6 bases). Trimming removed 1 base at V and 2 bases at J, with 9 bases between. Germline loops: CDR1 PRHDT, CDR2 FYEKMQ (reference sequence). The CDR3 runs 14 residues. CDR3 sequence (DNA): TGTGCCAGCAGCTTAGACGGACAGCCCTACGAGCAGTACTTC. Encoded protein: CASSLDGQPYEQYF.

The gene calls are TRBV24-1 and TRBJ2-2, with D perhaps being TRBD1 or TRBD2 (5 bases each). Germline V gene lookup returns CDR1 KGHDR and CDR2 SFDVKD. Trimming stripped 5 bases from V and 1 base from J, with 7 bases between. The CDR3 runs 14 residues. DNA of the CDR3: TGTGCCACCAGTGCAGGGAGGAACACCGGGGAGCTGTTTTTT. It specifies CATSAGRNTGELFF.

The chain links TRBV11-2 to TRBJ2-2; 10 bases fit TRBD1. The CDR3 contains 18 residues. The ends lost 7 bases at V and 6 bases at J; junction bases unmatched: 17. CDR1 SGHAT and CDR2 FQNNGV come from the germline V gene. The CDR3 loop reads CASIDRDRGSRSAGELFF. CDR3 sequence (DNA): TGTGCCAGCATTGACCGGGACAGGGGTTCACGGTCCGCCGGGGAGCTGTTTTTT.

This clonotype showed up just a few times. The gene calls are TRBV29-1 and TRBJ2-7, with D perhaps TRBD1 (5 bases). The CDR3 spans 13 residues. The germline CDR1 and CDR2 sequences are SQVTM and ANQGSEA. Trimming took off 2 bases at V and 4 bases at J, with 12 bases between the two ends. The CDR3 is CSVERGSGYEQYF. The CDR3 DNA follows: TGCAGCGTTGAAAGGGGATCGGGTTACGAGCAGTACTTC.

This clonotype was picked up a small number of times. The chain combines TRBV28 with TRBJ2-7; TRBD1 agrees at 7 bases. J lost 2 bases, V lost 5 bases, and 3 bases had no gene match. This CDR3 spans 13 amino acids. CDR1 MDHEN and CDR2 SYDVKM come from the germline V gene. The DNA for the CDR3 is TGTGCCAGCAGTGACAGGGACCCCTACGAGCAGTACGTC. It is translated as CASSDRDPYEQYV.

The chain uses TRBV9 and TRBJ2-1; 10 bases fit TRBD2. The germline gives CDR1 SGDLS, CDR2 YYNGEE. Trimming cost V 0 bases and J 5 bases; bases outside gene matches: 2. The CDR3 is 15 amino acids. CDR3 nucleotide sequence: TGTGCCAGCAGCGTAGGTAGCGGGGGGCACAATGAGCAGTTCTTC. Its translation is CASSVGSGGHNEQFF.